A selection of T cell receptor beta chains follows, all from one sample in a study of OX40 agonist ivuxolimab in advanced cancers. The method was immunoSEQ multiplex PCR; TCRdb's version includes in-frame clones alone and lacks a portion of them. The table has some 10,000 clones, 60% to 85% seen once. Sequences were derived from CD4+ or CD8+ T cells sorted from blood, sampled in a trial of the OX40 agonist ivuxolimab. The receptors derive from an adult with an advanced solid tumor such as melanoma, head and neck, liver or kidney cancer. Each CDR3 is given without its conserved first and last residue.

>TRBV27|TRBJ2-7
ASSLNHLYEQY
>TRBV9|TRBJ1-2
ASSVSGGYGYT
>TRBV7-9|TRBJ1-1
ASSLDGWNTEAF
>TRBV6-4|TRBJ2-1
ASSAVPGGAGNEQF
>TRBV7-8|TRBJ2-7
ASSPGTGLSYEQY
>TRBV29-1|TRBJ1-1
SVDLAAEAF
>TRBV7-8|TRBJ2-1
ASGAGYNEQF
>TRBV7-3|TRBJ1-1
ASQQTKNTEAF
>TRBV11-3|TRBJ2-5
ASSLVGRVGETQY
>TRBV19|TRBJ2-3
ASRIRDSLTDTQY
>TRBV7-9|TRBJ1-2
ASSFGTSLKDGYT
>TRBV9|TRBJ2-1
ASSVGGGGTGNEQF
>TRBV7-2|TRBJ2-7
ASSLIPGLTSSYEQY
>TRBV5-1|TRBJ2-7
ASSLDVGQGGYEQY
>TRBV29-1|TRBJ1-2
SVESEGAYGYT
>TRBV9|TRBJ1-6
ASSPQGNRYSPLH
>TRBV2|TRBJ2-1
ASSETLAGYNEQF